The TCR beta chain under discussion was sequenced for a study of cytomegalovirus exposure and HLA in healthy donors. This clone was counted a single time. J was trimmed by 4 bases and V by 4 bases; bases with no gene match: 6. In germline, CDR1 is SGHNT, CDR2 YYREEE (reference sequence). This CDR3 spans 14 amino acids. Generated by immunoSEQ multiplex PCR, the TCRdb table keeps only in-frame clones and is missing some. The profile shows some 350,000 clones, around 90% of them singletons. The sequenced material came from PBMCs. This clonotype was sampled from a woman aged 25 to 39 in good health and CMV-seropositive. The chain carries TRBV5-4 and TRBJ1-1; 8 bases are shared with TRBD1. This CDR3 is CASSPGQGGTEAFF. In DNA, the CDR3 is TGTGCCAGCAGCCCCGGACAGGGTGGCACTGAAGCTTTCTTT.